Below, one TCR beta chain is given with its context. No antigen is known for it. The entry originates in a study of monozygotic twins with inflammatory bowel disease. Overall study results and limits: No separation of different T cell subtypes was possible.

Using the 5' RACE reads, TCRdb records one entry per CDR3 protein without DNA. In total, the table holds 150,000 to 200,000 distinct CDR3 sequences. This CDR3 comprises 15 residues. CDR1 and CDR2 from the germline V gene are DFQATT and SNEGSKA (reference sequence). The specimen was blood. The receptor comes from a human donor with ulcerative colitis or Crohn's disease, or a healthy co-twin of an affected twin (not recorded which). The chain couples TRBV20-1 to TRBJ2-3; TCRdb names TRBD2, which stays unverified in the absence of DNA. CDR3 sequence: CSARSLAGEADTQYF.